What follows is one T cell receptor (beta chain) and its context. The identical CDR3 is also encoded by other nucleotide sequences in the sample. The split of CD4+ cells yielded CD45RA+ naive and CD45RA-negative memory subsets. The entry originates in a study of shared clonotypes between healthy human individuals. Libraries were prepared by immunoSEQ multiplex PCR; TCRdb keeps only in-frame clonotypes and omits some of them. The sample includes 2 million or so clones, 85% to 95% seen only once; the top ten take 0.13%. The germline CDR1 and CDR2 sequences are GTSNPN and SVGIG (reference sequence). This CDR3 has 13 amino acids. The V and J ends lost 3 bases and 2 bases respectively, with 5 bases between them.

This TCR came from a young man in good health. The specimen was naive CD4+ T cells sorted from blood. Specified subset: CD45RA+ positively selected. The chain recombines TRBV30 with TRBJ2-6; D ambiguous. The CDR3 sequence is CAWRRTGANVLTF. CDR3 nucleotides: TGTGCCTGGAGAAGGACTGGGGCCAACGTCCTGACTTTC.